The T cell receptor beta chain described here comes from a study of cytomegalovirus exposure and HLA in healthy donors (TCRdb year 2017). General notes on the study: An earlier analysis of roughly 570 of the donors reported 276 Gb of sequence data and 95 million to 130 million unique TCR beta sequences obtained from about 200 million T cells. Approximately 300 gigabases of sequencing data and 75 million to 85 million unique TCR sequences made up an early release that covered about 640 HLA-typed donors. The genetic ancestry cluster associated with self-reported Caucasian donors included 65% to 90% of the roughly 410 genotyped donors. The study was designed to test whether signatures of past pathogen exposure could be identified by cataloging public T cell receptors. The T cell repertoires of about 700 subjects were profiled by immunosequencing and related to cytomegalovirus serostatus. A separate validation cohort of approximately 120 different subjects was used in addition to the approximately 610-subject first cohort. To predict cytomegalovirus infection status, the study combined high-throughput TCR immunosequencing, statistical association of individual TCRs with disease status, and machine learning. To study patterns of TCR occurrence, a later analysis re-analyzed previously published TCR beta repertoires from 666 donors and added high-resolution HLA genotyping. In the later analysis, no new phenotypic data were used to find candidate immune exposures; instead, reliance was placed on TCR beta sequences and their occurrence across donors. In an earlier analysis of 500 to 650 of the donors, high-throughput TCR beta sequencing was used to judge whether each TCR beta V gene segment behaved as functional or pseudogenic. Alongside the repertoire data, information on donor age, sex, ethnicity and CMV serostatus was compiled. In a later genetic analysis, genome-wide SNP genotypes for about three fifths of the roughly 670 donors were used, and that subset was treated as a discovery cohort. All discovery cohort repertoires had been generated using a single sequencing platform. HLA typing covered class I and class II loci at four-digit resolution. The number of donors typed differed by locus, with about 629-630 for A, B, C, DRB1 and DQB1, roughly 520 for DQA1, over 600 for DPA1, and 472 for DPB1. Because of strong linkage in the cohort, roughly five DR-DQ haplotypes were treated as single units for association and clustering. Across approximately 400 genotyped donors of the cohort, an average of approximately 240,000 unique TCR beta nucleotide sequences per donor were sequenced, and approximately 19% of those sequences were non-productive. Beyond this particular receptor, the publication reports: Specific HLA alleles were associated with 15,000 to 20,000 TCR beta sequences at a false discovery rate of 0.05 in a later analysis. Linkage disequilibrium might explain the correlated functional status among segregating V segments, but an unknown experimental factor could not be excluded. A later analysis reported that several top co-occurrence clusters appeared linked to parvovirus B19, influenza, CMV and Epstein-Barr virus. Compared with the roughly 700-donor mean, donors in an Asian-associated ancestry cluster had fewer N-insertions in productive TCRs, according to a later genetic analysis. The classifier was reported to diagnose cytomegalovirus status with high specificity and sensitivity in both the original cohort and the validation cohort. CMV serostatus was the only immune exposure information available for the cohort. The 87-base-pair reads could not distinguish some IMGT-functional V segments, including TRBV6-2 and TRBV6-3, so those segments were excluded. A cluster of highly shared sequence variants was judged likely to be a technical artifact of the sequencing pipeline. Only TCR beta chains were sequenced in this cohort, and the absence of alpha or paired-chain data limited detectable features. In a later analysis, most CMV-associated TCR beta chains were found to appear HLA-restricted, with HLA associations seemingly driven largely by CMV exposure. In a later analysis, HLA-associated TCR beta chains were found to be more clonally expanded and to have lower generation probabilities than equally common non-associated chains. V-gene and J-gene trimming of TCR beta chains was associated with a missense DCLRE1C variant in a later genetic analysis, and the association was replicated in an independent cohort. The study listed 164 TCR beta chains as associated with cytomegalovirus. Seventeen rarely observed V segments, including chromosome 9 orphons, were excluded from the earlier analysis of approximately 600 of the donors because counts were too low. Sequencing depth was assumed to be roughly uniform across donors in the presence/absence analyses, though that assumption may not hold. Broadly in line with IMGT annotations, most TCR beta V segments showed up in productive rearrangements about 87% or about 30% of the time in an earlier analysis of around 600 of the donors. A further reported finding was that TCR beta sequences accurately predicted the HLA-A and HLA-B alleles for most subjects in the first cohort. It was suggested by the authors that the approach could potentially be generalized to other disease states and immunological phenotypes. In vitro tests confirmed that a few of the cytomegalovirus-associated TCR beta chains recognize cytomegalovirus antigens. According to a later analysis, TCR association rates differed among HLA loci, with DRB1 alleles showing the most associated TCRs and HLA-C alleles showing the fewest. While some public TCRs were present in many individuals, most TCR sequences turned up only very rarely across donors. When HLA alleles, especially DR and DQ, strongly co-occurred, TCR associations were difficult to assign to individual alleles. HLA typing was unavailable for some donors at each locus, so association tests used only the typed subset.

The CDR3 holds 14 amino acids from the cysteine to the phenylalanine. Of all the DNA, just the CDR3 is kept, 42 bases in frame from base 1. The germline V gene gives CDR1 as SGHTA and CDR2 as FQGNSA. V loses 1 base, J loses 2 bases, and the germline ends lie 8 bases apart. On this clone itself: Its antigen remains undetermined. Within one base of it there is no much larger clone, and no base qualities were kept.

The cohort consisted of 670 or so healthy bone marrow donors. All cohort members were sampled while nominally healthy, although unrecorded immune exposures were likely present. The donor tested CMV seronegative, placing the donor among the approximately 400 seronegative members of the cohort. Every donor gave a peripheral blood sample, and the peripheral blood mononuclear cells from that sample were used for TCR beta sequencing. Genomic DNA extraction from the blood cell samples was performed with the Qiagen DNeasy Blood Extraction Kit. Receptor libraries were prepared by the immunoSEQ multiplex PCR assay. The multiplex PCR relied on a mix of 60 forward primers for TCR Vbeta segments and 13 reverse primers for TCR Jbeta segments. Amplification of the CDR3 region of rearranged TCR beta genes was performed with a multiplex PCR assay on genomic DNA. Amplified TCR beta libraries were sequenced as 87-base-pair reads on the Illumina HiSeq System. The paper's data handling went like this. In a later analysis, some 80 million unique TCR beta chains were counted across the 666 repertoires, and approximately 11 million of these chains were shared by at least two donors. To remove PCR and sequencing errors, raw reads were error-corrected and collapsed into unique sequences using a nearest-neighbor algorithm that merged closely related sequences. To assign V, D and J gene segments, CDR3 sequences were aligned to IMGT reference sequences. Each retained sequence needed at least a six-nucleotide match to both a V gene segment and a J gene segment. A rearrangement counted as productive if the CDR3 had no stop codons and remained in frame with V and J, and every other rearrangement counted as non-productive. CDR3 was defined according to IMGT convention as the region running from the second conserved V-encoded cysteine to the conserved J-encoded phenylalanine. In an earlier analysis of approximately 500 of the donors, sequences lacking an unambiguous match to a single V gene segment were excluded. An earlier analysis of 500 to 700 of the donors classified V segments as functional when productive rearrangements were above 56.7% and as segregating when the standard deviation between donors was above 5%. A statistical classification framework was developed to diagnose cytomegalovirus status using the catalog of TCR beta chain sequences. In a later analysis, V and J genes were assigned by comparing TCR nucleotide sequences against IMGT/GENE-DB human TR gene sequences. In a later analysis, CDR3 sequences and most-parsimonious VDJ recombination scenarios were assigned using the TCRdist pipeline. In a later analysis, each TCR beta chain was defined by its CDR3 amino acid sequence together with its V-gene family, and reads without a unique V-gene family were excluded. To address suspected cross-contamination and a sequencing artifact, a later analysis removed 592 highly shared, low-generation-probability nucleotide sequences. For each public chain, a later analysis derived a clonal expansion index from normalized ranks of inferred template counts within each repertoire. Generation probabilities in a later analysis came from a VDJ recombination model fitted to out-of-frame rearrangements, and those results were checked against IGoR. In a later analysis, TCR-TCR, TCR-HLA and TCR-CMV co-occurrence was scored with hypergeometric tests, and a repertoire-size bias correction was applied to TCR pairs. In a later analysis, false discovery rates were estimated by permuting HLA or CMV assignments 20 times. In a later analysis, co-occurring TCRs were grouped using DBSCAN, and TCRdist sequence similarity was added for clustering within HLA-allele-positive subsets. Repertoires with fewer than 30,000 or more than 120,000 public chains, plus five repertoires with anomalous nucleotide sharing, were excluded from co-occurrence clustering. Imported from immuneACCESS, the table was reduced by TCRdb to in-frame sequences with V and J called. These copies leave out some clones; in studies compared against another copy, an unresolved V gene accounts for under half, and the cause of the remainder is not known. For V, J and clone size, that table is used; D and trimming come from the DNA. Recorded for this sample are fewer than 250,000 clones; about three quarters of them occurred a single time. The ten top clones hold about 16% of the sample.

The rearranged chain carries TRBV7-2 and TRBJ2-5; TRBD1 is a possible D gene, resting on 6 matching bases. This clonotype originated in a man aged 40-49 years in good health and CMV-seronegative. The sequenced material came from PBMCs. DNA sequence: TGTGCCAGCAGCTTAGGGCAGGGGCAAGAGACCCAGTACTTC. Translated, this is CASSLGQGQETQYF.